A single sample is the source of the 23 T cell receptor beta chains below, sequenced in a study of blood T cell repertoires in COVID-19 (dated by TCRdb to 2020 to 2021). Libraries were made using the immunoSEQ multiplex PCR assay. TCRdb took this table from immuneACCESS and kept in-frame rearrangements with V and J called. Such tables lack part of the clones; where checked against another copy, unresolved V genes explain under half of the gap, and the rest is unexplained. Counted in this sample were 250,000 to 350,000 clones; around nine tenths of them appeared once. The ten largest clones capture around 10% of the sample. Sequenced input: peripheral blood. These receptors were collected from a woman between 25 and 40 years old with COVID-19, enrolled during active disease.

The rearrangement links TRBV4-1 to TRBJ1-4; no clear D gene. V was pared by 4 bases and J by 5 bases, with 11 bases between. The CDR3 length is 14 residues. Germline V gene lookup returns CDR1 MGHRA and CDR2 YSYEKL. CDR3 sequence (DNA): TGCGCCAGCAGCCCAGGTTGGGAGAATGAAAAACTGTTTTTT. Its protein product is CASSPGWENEKLFF.

This chain joins TRBV7-8 and TRBJ2-7, with a weak D call TRBD1 (5 bases). The CDR3 has 15 residues. Germline V gene lookup returns CDR1 SGHVS and CDR2 FQNEAQ. The V end lost 7 bases, the J end lost 2 bases, and 18 bases lay between the germline ends. CDR3 in DNA: TGTGCCAGCACCGACCAAGGGGTCGTGGCCTACGAGCAGTACTTC. Protein product: CASTDQGVVAYEQYF.

The rearrangement uses TRBV5-6 and TRBJ2-7; D gene ambiguous. The germline gives CDR1 SGHDT, CDR2 YYEEEE. The CDR3 has 12 residues. V dropped 3 bases and J dropped 2 bases, with 6 bases sitting between them. DNA of the CDR3: TGTGCCAGCAGCTACAGCCCCTACGAGCAGTACTTC. Its protein is CASSYSPYEQYF.

V gene TRBV7-9 combines with J gene TRBJ2-5, with TRBD1 identical over 7 bases. Germline values: CDR1 SEHNR, CDR2 FQNEAQ (reference sequence). J gave up 3 bases and V 2 bases, and 6 bases lay outside the gene matches. This CDR3 has 15 residues. The CDR3 DNA follows: TGTGCCAGCAGCTTATTTGGGCAGGGGGAAGAGACCCAGTACTTC. As protein: CASSLFGQGEETQYF.

This clone was seen only a few times. This rearrangement joins TRBV15 to TRBJ1-6; D possibly corresponds to TRBD1 (6 bases). The CDR3 totals 15 residues. V lost 0 bases and J lost 9, with 12 bases in between. Looked up from germline, CDR1 is LNHNV and CDR2 is YYDKDF (reference sequence). In DNA form, the CDR3 reads TGTGCCACCAGCAGAGACCCACAGGGAGTTTCACCCCTCCACTTT. It yields the protein CATSRDPQGVSPLHF.

The chain couples TRBV11-2 to TRBJ2-2; D perhaps matches TRBD2 (6 bases). The germline gives CDR1 SGHAT, CDR2 FQNNGV. V was pared by 5 bases and J by 5 bases, with 12 bases between. There are 14 residues in the CDR3. The CDR3 sequence: CASSTGTSTGELFF. CDR3 coding DNA: TGTGCCAGCAGCACGGGGACTTCGACCGGGGAGCTGTTTTTT. Filled out from reference TRBV11-2 and TRBJ2-2, the complete variable domain reads EAGVAQSPRYKIIEKRQSVAFWCNPISGHATLYWYQQILGQGPKLLIQFQNNGVVDDSQLPKDRFSAERLKGVDSTLKIQPAKLEDSAVYLCASSTGTSTGELFFGEGSRLTVL.

This chain links TRBV18 with TRBJ1-1; tentative D call: TRBD1 (5 bases). Germline lookup yields CDR1 KGHSH and CDR2 LQKENI. Trimming removed 5 bases from V and 2 bases from J, with 24 bases in between. The CDR3 is 18 amino acids. The CDR3 region has the DNA TGTGCCAGCTCAGGGGTGGGAGGTGTACGGGGCGAAAACACTGAAGCTTTCTTT. This codes for CASSGVGGVRGENTEAFF.

The chain's CDR3 is CASSDRTSGYNEQFF. DNA for the CDR3: TGTGCCAGCAGTGACCGGACTAGCGGCTACAATGAGCAGTTCTTC. The rearrangement joins TRBV2 to TRBJ2-1; 10 bases line up with TRBD2. This CDR3 is 15 amino acids long. J was trimmed by 3 bases and V by 3 bases; bases with no gene match: 2. CDR1 and CDR2 (germline): SNHLY, FYNNEI.

The V gene is TRBV5-1, the J gene TRBJ2-7; maybe TRBD2 (7 bases). With 0 bases removed from V and 3 bases from J, the gap between germline ends came to 19 bases. Germline CDR1 SGHRS, CDR2 YFSETQ. This CDR3 has 17 amino acids. This chain's CDR3 is CASSLAGGRAALYEQYF. As DNA, the CDR3 is TGCGCCAGCAGCTTGGCGGGGGGCAGGGCCGCACTCTACGAGCAGTACTTC.

The chain joins TRBV7-2 to TRBJ2-7; the D gene is possibly TRBD1 (6 bases). CDR3 size: 15 residues. V was trimmed by 4 bases and J by 4 bases, leaving 17 bases between them. The germline gives CDR1 SGHTA, CDR2 FQGNSA. CDR3 DNA sequence: TGTGCCAGCAGCTCCAACGACAGGATAATTTACGAGCAGTACTTC. Its translation is CASSSNDRIIYEQYF.

The CDR3 nucleotides read TGTGCCAGCAGTTCCGGGACAGGGTTGTCACCCCTCCACTTT. It is translated as CASSSGTGLSPLHF. This sequence joins TRBV27 and TRBJ1-6; TRBD1 agrees at 9 bases. CDR1 and CDR2 (germline): MNHEY, SMNVEV (reference sequence). The length of the CDR3 is 14 residues. V gave up 4 bases and J gave up 10 bases; unmatched junction bases: 5.

The chain links TRBV29-1 to TRBJ2-7; no definite D call. V was shortened by 5 bases and J by 2 bases, with 4 bases between the two germline ends. The CDR3 has 10 residues. Germline assignment: CDR1 SQVTM and CDR2 ANQGSEA. The CDR3 region has the DNA TGCAGCGTTTTTACCTACGAGCAGTACTTC. Translated: CSVFTYEQYF.

The V gene is TRBV27, the J gene TRBJ2-1; TRBD2 matches 9 bases. The germline V gene has CDR1 MNHEY and CDR2 SMNVEV (reference sequence). Trimming removed 6 bases from V and 0 bases from J; junction bases left unmatched: 0. CDR3 length: 14 amino acids. The DNA for the CDR3 is TGTGCCAGCAGACTAGCGGGCTCCTACAATGAGCAGTTCTTC. As protein: CASRLAGSYNEQFF.

The chain has TRBV7-8 and TRBJ1-1; maybe TRBD1 (6 bases). CDR3 size: 15 residues. The germline V gene encodes CDR1 SGHVS and CDR2 FQNEAQ. V was clipped by 7 bases and J by 0 bases, with 15 bases between them. CDR3 residues: CASTPGGPMNTEAFF. CDR3 nucleotide sequence: TGTGCCAGCACCCCCGGGGGGCCCATGAACACTGAAGCTTTCTTT.

This sequence joins TRBV6-5 and TRBJ2-7, with D possibly being TRBD1 (5 bases). The germline V gene has CDR1 MNHEY and CDR2 SVGAGI. With 6 bases removed from V and 0 bases from J, the gap between germline ends came to 9 bases. This CDR3 region has 13 residues. The DNA of the CDR3 is TGTGCCAGCAGAACAGGAAACTCCTACGAGCAGTACTTC. Residues: CASRTGNSYEQYF.

This chain connects TRBV3-1 (or the pseudogene TRBV3-2) to TRBJ2-3, with D possibly matching TRBD1 (6 bases). Per the germline V gene, CDR1 is LGHDT and CDR2 is YNNKEL (reference sequence). V gave up 1 base and J gave up 3 bases, with 23 bases separating them. This CDR3 contains 19 residues. The CDR3 region has the DNA TGTGCCAGCAGCCAAGCCGTCCCTACTAGGACAGCGACTACAGATACGCAGTATTTT. Residues: CASSQAVPTRTATTDTQYF.

The chain combines TRBV5-4 with TRBJ2-1; 7 positions agree with TRBD2. Germline-derived CDR1 and CDR2 are SGHNT and YYREEE (reference sequence). The CDR3 extends over 16 amino acids. Trimming took 0 bases from V and 3 from J; bases not matched to a gene: 6. The CDR3 DNA reads TGTGCCAGCAGCTTGGCCACCGGGAGGAGCTACAATGAGCAGTTCTTC. Its translation is CASSLATGRSYNEQFF.

The rearrangement joins TRBV5-1 to TRBJ2-7; the match to TRBD1 covers 8 bases. Germline values: CDR1 SGHRS, CDR2 YFSETQ. V shed 0 bases and J 2 bases; nucleotides not matched to a gene: 7. The CDR3 totals 16 residues. CDR3 amino acids: CASSLGGPDRAYEQYF. CDR3 nucleotides: TGCGCCAGCAGCTTGGGGGGGCCGGACAGGGCCTACGAGCAGTACTTC.

The chain uses TRBV11-2 and TRBJ2-2; 7 nucleotides align to TRBD2. Germline CDR1 reads SGHAT; CDR2 reads FQNNGV. The CDR3 spans 16 residues. The V and J ends lost 6 bases and 3 bases, in that order; junction bases with no gene match: 10. The CDR3 DNA reads as TGTGCCAGCAGGCAGACATCGGGAGGATACACCGGGGAGCTGTTTTTT. Its protein product is CASRQTSGGYTGELFF.

CDR3 in amino acids: CASRKTSGRRFGTGELFF. CDR3 DNA sequence: TGTGCCAGTCGCAAAACAAGCGGGAGAAGGTTTGGCACCGGGGAGCTGTTTTTT. The V and J genes are TRBV19 and TRBJ2-2, with 8 positions matching TRBD2. Germline V gene lookup returns CDR1 LNHDA and CDR2 SQIVND (reference sequence). V lost 8 bases and J lost 4; bases outside the gene matches: 18. The CDR3 has 18 residues.

The gene calls are TRBV2 and TRBJ2-7, with TRBD1 as a possible D gene (6 bases). In germline, CDR1 is SNHLY, CDR2 FYNNEI. This CDR3 is 14 amino acids long. With 5 bases removed from V and 2 bases from J, the gap between germline ends came to 13 bases. CDR3 DNA sequence: TGTGCCAGCAGTAGGGACATACTAACCTACGAGCAGTACTTC. Protein product: CASSRDILTYEQYF.

CDR3 in amino acids: CATSDPGTEEGYEQYF. In DNA form, the CDR3 reads TGTGCCACCAGTGATCCCGGGACAGAGGAGGGCTACGAGCAGTACTTC. V gene TRBV24-1 combines with J gene TRBJ2-7; a possible D gene is TRBD1 (7 bases). CDR1 and CDR2 from the germline V gene are KGHDR and SFDVKD. V shed 3 bases and J shed 3 bases, with 17 bases lying between them. CDR3 length: 16 residues.

V and J are TRBV7-2 and TRBJ1-4, with D possibly being TRBD1 (5 bases). CDR1 and CDR2 (germline): SGHTA, FQGNSA. Trimming left V 5 bases short and J 8 bases short, with 21 bases between. The CDR3 consists of 16 residues. The CDR3 sequence is CASSLQSGGIGEKLFF. CDR3 in DNA: TGTGCCAGCAGCCTCCAGTCGGGGGGGATTGGGGAAAAACTGTTTTTT.